This T cell receptor (beta chain) was captured in a study of regulatory T cells in long-lasting Graves disease. Per germline, CDR1 MNHEY and CDR2 SVGEGT. Trimming at V came to 2 bases and at J to 7 bases, leaving 6 bases not matched to a gene. The CDR3 extends over 16 amino acids. CDR3-region Arm-PCR and iRepertoire HTBI primers produced the TCR beta libraries. Original methodology: In the combined samples, under 80 TRBV and 14 TRBJ segments were identified. TCRdb reprocessed the multiplex PCR reads with MiXCR, giving one entry per CDR3 protein. What appears here as the V and J calls and clone size reflects TCRdb's work, not the paper's. Of 300,000 to 400,000 distinct CDR3 sequences detected, 15% to 20% appear once; the ten largest clones hold roughly 40%. Noted time point: newly diagnosed GD, antithyroid drugs for less than 3 months. The TCR library was made from RNA that had been extracted from PBMCs in TRIzol. Roughly 9 milliliters of peripheral blood were drawn into EDTA tubes.

General study findings and limits: There were preferences for TRBV28, TRBJ1-2 and TRBJ2-5 in persistent disease. Between persistent patients, roughly 2,600 public clonotypes were shared, exceeding the approximately 900 shared between new patients.

Of note for this clonotype: No antigen is known for it. A much larger clone differs from this one at a single base, so this may be a read error.

Sequenced here: peripheral blood mononuclear cells (PBMCs), sampled at new diagnosis, from a patient treated with antithyroid drugs. The sequence derives from a female donor with Graves disease. V gene TRBV6-2 or TRBV6-3 combines with J gene TRBJ2-1, with 12 bases fitting TRBD2. This CDR3 is CASSYATSGRQNEQFF. In nucleotides, the CDR3 is TGTGCCAGCAGTTACGCTACTAGCGGGAGGCAGAATGAGCAGTTCTTC.